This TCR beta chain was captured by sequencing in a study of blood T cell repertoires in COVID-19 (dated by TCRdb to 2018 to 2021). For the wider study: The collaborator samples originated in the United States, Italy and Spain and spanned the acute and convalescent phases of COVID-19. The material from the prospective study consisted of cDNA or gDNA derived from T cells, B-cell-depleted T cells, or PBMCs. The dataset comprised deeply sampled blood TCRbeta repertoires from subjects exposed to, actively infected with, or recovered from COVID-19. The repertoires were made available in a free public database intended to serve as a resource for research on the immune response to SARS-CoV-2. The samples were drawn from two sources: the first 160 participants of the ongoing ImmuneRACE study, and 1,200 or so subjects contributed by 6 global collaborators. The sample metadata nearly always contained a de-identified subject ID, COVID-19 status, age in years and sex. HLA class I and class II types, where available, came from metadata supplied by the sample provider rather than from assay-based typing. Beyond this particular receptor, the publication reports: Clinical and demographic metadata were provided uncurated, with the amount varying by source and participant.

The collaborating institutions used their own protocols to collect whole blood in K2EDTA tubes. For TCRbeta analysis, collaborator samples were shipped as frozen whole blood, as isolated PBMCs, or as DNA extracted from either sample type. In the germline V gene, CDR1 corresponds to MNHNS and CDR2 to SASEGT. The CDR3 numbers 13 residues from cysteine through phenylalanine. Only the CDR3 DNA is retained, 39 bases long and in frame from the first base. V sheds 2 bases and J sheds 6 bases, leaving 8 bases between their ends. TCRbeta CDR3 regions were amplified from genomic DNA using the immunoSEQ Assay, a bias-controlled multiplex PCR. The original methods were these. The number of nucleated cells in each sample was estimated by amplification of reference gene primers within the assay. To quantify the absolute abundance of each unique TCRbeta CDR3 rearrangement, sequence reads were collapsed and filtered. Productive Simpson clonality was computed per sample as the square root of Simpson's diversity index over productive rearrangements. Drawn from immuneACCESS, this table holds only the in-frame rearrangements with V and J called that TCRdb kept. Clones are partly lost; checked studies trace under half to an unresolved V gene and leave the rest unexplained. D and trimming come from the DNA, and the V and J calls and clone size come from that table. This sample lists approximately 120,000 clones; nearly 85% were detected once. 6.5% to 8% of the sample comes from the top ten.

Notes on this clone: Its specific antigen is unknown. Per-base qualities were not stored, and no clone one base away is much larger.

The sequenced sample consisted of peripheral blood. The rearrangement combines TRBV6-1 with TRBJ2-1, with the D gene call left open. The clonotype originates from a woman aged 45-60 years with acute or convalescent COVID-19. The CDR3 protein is CASSEFRTNEQFF. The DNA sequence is TGTGCCAGCAGTGAATTCAGAACCAATGAGCAGTTCTTC.